The source of this T cell receptor beta chain is a study of human T cells and chemical hapten exposure. The wider study: Across samples, TCR yields varied, mostly owing to small differences in pooled library volumes. Study-level points and caveats: The study found that DPC sensitization did not change TCRs above 1 in 1000 frequency.

As to time point: healthy volunteer bleed at 2 weeks. Before extraction, the whole blood was not fractionated, and total RNA was taken from it. V was pared by 6 bases and J by 2 bases, with 14 bases between. Germline CDR1 is SNHLY and CDR2 is FYNNEI. There are 14 residues in the CDR3. To note about this clonotype: The target antigen is unknown.

The library labeled individual cDNA molecules by adding unique molecular identifiers to them. Authors' data handling: Samples held a median of about 94,000 TCRs, range about 20,000–700,000. TCRdb processed the RACE reads anew with MiXCR; each CDR3 protein has one entry. TCRdb, not the authors, supplied the V and J calls. The table lists under 95,000 distinct CDR3 sequences, about 8.6% of them singletons. This chain connects TRBV2 to TRBJ2-7, with D unresolved. The receptor was isolated from a female donor in good health. Some clones in this sample may be carry-over from other donors' samples. Sequenced sample: whole blood. CDR3 coding DNA: TGTGCCAGCAGAGGTTTGGACGTAACCTACGAGCAGTACTTC. Protein sequence: CASRGLDVTYEQYF.